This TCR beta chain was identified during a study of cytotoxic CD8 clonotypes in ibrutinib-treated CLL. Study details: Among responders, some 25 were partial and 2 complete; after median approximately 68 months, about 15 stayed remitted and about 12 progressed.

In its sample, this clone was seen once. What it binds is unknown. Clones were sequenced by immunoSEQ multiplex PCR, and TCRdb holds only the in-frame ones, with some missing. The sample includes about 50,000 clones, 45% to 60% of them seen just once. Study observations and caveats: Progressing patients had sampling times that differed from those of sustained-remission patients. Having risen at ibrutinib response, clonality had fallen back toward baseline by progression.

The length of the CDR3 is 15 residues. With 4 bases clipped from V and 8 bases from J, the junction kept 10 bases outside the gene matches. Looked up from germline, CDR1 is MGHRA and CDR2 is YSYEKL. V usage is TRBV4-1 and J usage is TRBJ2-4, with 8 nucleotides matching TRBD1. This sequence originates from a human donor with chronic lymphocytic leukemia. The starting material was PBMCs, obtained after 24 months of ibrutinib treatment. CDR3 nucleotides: TGCGCCAGCAGCCTCCGACAGGGGATGGCGGACATTCAGTACTTC. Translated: CASSLRQGMADIQYF.